What follows are 29 T cell receptor beta chains derived from one specimen sequenced in a study of technical replicates of blood from a few donors. This table comes from immunoSEQ multiplex PCR, and its TCRdb copy is limited to in-frame clones, with some not included. The table shows about 75,000 clones, with approximately 96% occurring only once. Sequencing was done on a sample of T cells isolated from PBMCs. The receptor set was obtained from a human donor in good health.

The rearrangement links TRBV14 to TRBJ1-2; D is possibly TRBD1 (6 bases). Trimming cost V 4 bases and J 8 bases, with 20 bases left between them. Germline values: CDR1 SGHDN, CDR2 FVKESK. The CDR3 has 15 residues. Here the CDR3 reads CASSRPEQGPEGYTF. The CDR3 DNA reads TGTGCCAGCAGCCGCCCTGAACAGGGCCCGGAGGGCTACACCTTC.

V is TRBV6-1 and J is TRBJ1-5; D is unclear. V was clipped by 2 bases and J by 5 bases, with 16 bases between them. Germline-derived CDR1 and CDR2 are MNHNS and SASEGT. The CDR3 runs to 16 residues. In DNA, the CDR3 is TGTGCCAGCAGTGAAAATATTCCGGAGATTGATCAGCCCCAGCATTTT. Encoded protein: CASSENIPEIDQPQHF.

This clone was recorded only once. The J gene is TRBJ2-3, the V gene TRBV4-2; D remains unclear. V was trimmed by 1 base and J by 2 bases, leaving 13 bases between them. Germline values: CDR1 LGHNA, CDR2 YNFKEQ. This CDR3 region has 16 residues. This chain's CDR3 is CASSQALGGNTDTQYF. The CDR3 bases are TGTGCCAGCAGCCAAGCCCTAGGTGGTAACACAGATACGCAGTATTTT.

CDR3 protein: CASSFRSVGALGYTF. Here the CDR3 DNA reads TGTGCCAGCAGTTTTAGGTCTGTGGGGGCGCTTGGCTACACCTTC. V and J are TRBV28 and TRBJ1-2, with D possibly TRBD1 on 6 matching bases. Germline values: CDR1 MDHEN, CDR2 SYDVKM. CDR3 size: 15 residues. V dropped 3 bases and J dropped 7 bases, with 18 bases sitting between them.

The CDR3 loop is CASTGTSNTEAFF. In nucleotides, the CDR3 is TGTGCCAGCACCGGGACTTCAAACACTGAAGCTTTCTTT. This chain links TRBV28 with TRBJ1-1; tentative D call: TRBD1 (5 bases). V lost 7 bases and J 2 bases, leaving 11 bases between the germline ends. The CDR3 is 13 residues long. CDR1 is MDHEN and CDR2 is SYDVKM in the germline V gene.

The chain links TRBV27 to TRBJ2-1; 7 nucleotides agree with TRBD1. The CDR3 contains 18 residues. J lost 8 bases, V lost 6 bases, and 22 bases had no gene match. Germline V gene sequence: CDR1 MNHEY, CDR2 SMNVEV (reference sequence). CDR3 DNA sequence: TGTGCCAGCAGCCTGTCAGCCCTACAGGGGATTGTAACGGATGAGCAGTTCTTC. It specifies CASSLSALQGIVTDEQFF.

The chain has TRBV5-1 and TRBJ2-3; weak D call: TRBD2 (6 bases). The germline V gene encodes CDR1 SGHRS and CDR2 YFSETQ. CDR3 length equals 19 residues. The V and J ends lost 5 bases and 0 bases respectively, with 25 bases between them. The CDR3 region is CASSKNDHSGTVSTDTQYF. The CDR3 DNA is TGCGCCAGCAGTAAGAACGACCATAGCGGCACGGTCAGCACAGATACGCAGTATTTT.

The chain uses TRBV2 and TRBJ1-4; no clear D. V shed 7 bases and J shed 7 bases, with 25 bases lying between them. The CDR3 contains 17 residues. CDR1 and CDR2 (germline): SNHLY, FYNNEI. DNA of the CDR3: TGTGCCAGCAAATTACCCGATAGGACTATTGTGACTGAAAAACTGTTTTTT. It is translated as CASKLPDRTIVTEKLFF. The full variable domain, completed using reference TRBV2 and TRBJ1-4, is EPEVTQTPSHQVTQMGQEVILRCVPISNHLYFYWYRQILGQKVEFLVSFYNNEISEKSEIFDDQFSVERPDGSNFTLKIRSTKLEDSAMYFCASKLPDRTIVTEKLFFGSGTQLSVL.

The DNA for the CDR3 is TGTGCCAGCAGCAGCGGCCTAGCGGGGAGCAAGACCCAGTACTTC. This gives the protein CASSSGLAGSKTQYF. The chain has TRBV9 and TRBJ2-5, with TRBD2 matching 9 bases. Germline V gene data show CDR1 as SGDLS and CDR2 as YYNGEE. The V and J ends lost 4 bases and 6 bases, in that order; junction bases with no gene match: 10. The CDR3 is made up of 15 amino acids.

DNA for the CDR3: TGTGCCAGCAGCTTAGCTCAGACAGCCGAGCAGTACTTC. Its translation: CASSLAQTAEQYF. This sequence joins TRBV11-2 and TRBJ2-7, with a possible D match to TRBD1 (5 bases). The CDR3 loop spans 13 amino acids. Deletions cut 1 base from V and 6 bases from J, with 10 bases between. The germline V gene has CDR1 SGHAT and CDR2 FQNNGV.

The chain links TRBV2 to TRBJ2-1; no definite D call. Germline values: CDR1 SNHLY, CDR2 FYNNEI. Trimming took off 8 bases at V and 6 bases at J, with 17 bases between the two ends. The CDR3 is 14 residues long. Written as DNA, the CDR3 is TGTGCCAGCTGCTTAGCCCTAGGTTTCAATGAGCAGTTCTTC. It codes for CASCLALGFNEQFF.

The rearrangement uses TRBV5-6 and TRBJ2-5, with D possibly TRBD1 on 5 matching bases. The CDR3 runs to 18 residues. Germline values: CDR1 SGHDT, CDR2 YYEEEE. The V and J ends lost 2 bases and 4 bases respectively, with 24 bases between them. CDR3: CASSLSSFWGQYGETQYF. The DNA for the CDR3 is TGTGCCAGCAGCTTAAGTTCGTTCTGGGGCCAATACGGAGAGACCCAGTACTTC.

This clone has just a few counts. The chain employs TRBV11-2 and TRBJ1-5, with unresolved D. Between the trimmed V and J ends, which lost 1 base and 4 bases, there was a span of 5 bases. The CDR3 is made up of 13 amino acids. Germline values: CDR1 SGHAT, CDR2 FQNNGV. The CDR3 coding sequence is TGTGCCAGCAGCTTAGGTCATAATCAGCCCCAGCATTTT. The encoded protein is CASSLGHNQPQHF.

This chain connects TRBV7-6 to TRBJ2-7; D is unresolved. CDR3 length equals 14 residues. Trimming stripped 2 bases from V and 5 bases from J, with 13 bases between. Per the germline V gene, CDR1 is SGHVS and CDR2 is FNYEAQ. The CDR3 region has the DNA TGTGCCAGCAGCTTATCGGCTAGTGTGGACGAGCAGTACTTC. This translates into CASSLSASVDEQYF.

The CDR3 protein is CASIGFASGDTQYF. The CDR3 DNA follows: TGTGCCAGCATCGGGTTCGCGAGCGGGGATACGCAGTATTTT. The chain has TRBV2 and TRBJ2-3; tentatively, D is TRBD2 (6 bases). With 7 bases removed from V and 6 bases from J, the gap between germline ends came to 17 bases. This CDR3 is 14 amino acids long. CDR1 and CDR2 from the germline V gene are SNHLY and FYNNEI. The full variable domain, with the rest looked up from reference TRBV2 and TRBJ2-3, is EPEVTQTPSHQVTQMGQEVILRCVPISNHLYFYWYRQILGQKVEFLVSFYNNEISEKSEIFDDQFSVERPDGSNFTLKIRSTKLEDSAMYFCASIGFASGDTQYFGPGTRLTVL.

The J gene is TRBJ2-7, the V gene TRBV10-1; 8 nucleotides line up with TRBD2. Germline CDR1 and CDR2: WNHNN and SYGVQD (reference sequence). CDR3 length equals 14 residues. With V trimmed by 2 bases and J by 3 bases, 3 bases remained unmatched. The CDR3: CASSEGTSYYEQYF. The CDR3 DNA reads as TGCGCCAGCAGTGAGGGGACTAGTTACTACGAGCAGTACTTC.

The V and J genes are TRBV9 and TRBJ1-1, with D possibly TRBD1 on 6 matching bases. Germline CDR1 and CDR2: SGDLS and YYNGEE. The CDR3 has 16 amino acids. Deletions cut 3 bases from V and 1 base from J, with 16 bases between. The CDR3 coding sequence is TGTGCCAGCAGCGCGTCAGGGGCTTATGGGAACACTGAAGCTTTCTTT. This encodes CASSASGAYGNTEAFF.

This chain uses TRBV7-8 with TRBJ1-1; 7 bases fit TRBD1. The trim removed 1 base at V and 5 bases at J, leaving 4 bases unmatched. This CDR3 is 14 amino acids long. Germline V gene sequence: CDR1 SGHVS, CDR2 FQNEAQ. CDR3 in amino acids: CASSLETGRTEAFF. Here the CDR3 DNA reads TGTGCCAGCAGCTTAGAGACAGGGCGTACTGAAGCTTTCTTT.

The chain is built from TRBV7-9 and TRBJ1-1; D is undetermined. The CDR3 is made up of 14 amino acids. Per the germline V gene, CDR1 is SEHNR and CDR2 is FQNEAQ (reference sequence). The V and J ends lost 1 base and 3 bases respectively, with 9 bases between them. CDR3 bases: TGTGCCAGCAGCTTAGGAGGAATAGACACTGAAGCTTTCTTT. Its translation is CASSLGGIDTEAFF.

This chain links TRBV15 with TRBJ1-4, with 11 nucleotides matching TRBD1. Germline CDR1 LNHNV, CDR2 YYDKDF (reference sequence). This CDR3 has 16 amino acids. Unmatched junction bases numbered 10, after V lost 5 bases and J lost 8 bases. CDR3 in amino acids: CATSRTPGTGGEKLFF. For the CDR3, the DNA is TGTGCCACCAGCCGGACTCCCGGGACAGGGGGAGAAAAACTGTTTTTT.

The rearrangement uses TRBV2 and TRBJ2-7; 10 nucleotides line up with TRBD2. This CDR3 is 14 amino acids long. The germline V gene encodes CDR1 SNHLY and CDR2 FYNNEI. Losses at the gene ends were 5 bases for V and 4 bases for J; bases not matched to a gene: 5. DNA for the CDR3: TGTGCCAGCAGTAAAGAGCGGGGGGGGTACGAGCAGTACTTC. Translating it yields CASSKERGGYEQYF.

The chain combines TRBV25-1 with TRBJ2-7, with D possibly TRBD1 on 5 matching bases. The germline V gene encodes CDR1 MGHDK and CDR2 SYGVNS. The CDR3 has 13 residues. Trimming cost V 4 bases and J 4 bases, with 11 bases left between them. The DNA of the CDR3 is TGTGCCAGCAGTGGGCCCCAGGGTTACGAGCAGTACTTC. Its translation is CASSGPQGYEQYF.

V and J are TRBV11-2 and TRBJ2-7, with 8 bases that match TRBD2. CDR1 is SGHAT, CDR2 FQNNGV, per germline. V trimming: 1 base; J trimming: 0 bases; junction bases outside the gene matches: 5. CDR3 length equals 16 residues. The CDR3 nucleotides read TGTGCCAGCAGCTTAGTCGGTAGCGGGACCTCCTACGAGCAGTACTTC. It encodes CASSLVGSGTSYEQYF.

J is TRBJ2-5 and V is TRBV5-1, with TRBD1 identical over 9 bases. CDR1 is SGHRS, CDR2 YFSETQ, per germline. The CDR3 is made up of 14 amino acids. Trimming took 7 bases from V and 4 from J; bases not matched to a gene: 8. The CDR3 DNA reads as TGCGCCAGCTCGGGGACAGGGCTTGGAGAGACCCAGTACTTC. Translation: CASSGTGLGETQYF.

This clone appeared once. The chain employs TRBV4-2 and TRBJ2-1, with D tentatively TRBD2 (6 bases). The germline V and J ends were trimmed by 0 bases and 0 bases, with 12 bases remaining between them. The CDR3 spans 17 residues. Germline CDR1 and CDR2: LGHNA and YNFKEQ. The DNA for the CDR3 is TGTGCCAGCAGCCAAGAGCCAGCGGGCAGCTCCTACAATGAGCAGTTCTTC. It is translated as CASSQEPAGSSYNEQFF.

This clone was found once. V and J are TRBV9 and TRBJ2-7; 9 bases fit TRBD1. In germline, CDR1 is SGDLS, CDR2 YYNGEE. The junction had 0 bases not matched to a gene; V was cut back by 0 bases and J by 5 bases. The length of the CDR3 is 13 residues. CDR3 in amino acids: CASSVGDRDEQYF. For the CDR3, the DNA is TGTGCCAGCAGCGTAGGGGACAGGGACGAGCAGTACTTC.

The chain combines TRBV6-5 with TRBJ2-3; perhaps TRBD1 as D (6 bases). V was cut by 4 bases and J by 2 bases, with 13 bases left in between. The CDR3 totals 15 residues. The germline CDR1 and CDR2 sequences are MNHEY and SVGAGI. As DNA, the CDR3 is TGTGCCAGCAGTTCCTATGGGGGCTACACAGATACGCAGTATTTT. Its translation: CASSSYGGYTDTQYF.

The chain uses TRBV11-2 and TRBJ2-2; no definite D call. Germline values: CDR1 SGHAT, CDR2 FQNNGV. V was cut by 3 bases and J by 1 base, with 9 bases left in between. This CDR3 has 15 residues. The CDR3 coding sequence is TGTGCCAGCAGCTTCTCGCAGAAGAACACCGGGGAGCTGTTTTTT. This gives the protein CASSFSQKNTGELFF.

The chain combines TRBV5-1 with TRBJ1-1; maybe TRBD1 (5 bases). This CDR3 has 14 amino acids. The germline V and J ends were trimmed by 0 bases and 13 bases, with 19 bases remaining between them. In germline, CDR1 is SGHRS, CDR2 YFSETQ. The chain's CDR3 is CASSLAPARADVFF. The CDR3, as DNA: TGCGCCAGCAGCTTGGCTCCGGCCAGGGCGGATGTTTTCTTT.